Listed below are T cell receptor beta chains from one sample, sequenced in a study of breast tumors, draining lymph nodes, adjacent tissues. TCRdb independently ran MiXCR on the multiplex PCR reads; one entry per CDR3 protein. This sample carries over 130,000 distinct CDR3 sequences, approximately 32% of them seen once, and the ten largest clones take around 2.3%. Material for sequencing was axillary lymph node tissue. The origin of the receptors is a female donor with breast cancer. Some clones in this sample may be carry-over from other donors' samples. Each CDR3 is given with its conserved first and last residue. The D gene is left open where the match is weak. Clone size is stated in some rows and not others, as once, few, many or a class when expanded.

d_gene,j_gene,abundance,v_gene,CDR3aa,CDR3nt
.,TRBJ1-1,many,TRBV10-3,CAITARENTEAFF,TGTGCCATCACGGCCAGGGAGAACACTGAAGCTTTCTTT
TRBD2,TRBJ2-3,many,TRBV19,CASSSGGTSTDTQYF,TGTGCCAGCAGCAGCGGGGGGACTAGCACAGATACGCAGTATTTT
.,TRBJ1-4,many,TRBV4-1,CASSSRRPTNEKLFF,TGCGCCAGCAGCTCTCGGCGACCAACTAATGAAAAACTGTTTTTT
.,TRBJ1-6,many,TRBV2,CASRAGQGVHSPLHF,TGTGCCAGCAGGGCGGGGCAGGGAGTCCATTCACCCCTCCACTTT
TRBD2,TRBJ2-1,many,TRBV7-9,CASSRTSFFNEQFF,TGTGCCAGCAGCCGGACTAGCTTCTTCAATGAGCAGTTCTTC
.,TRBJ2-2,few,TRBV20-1,CSAGPSGNRASGELFF,TGCAGTGCTGGCCCCTCGGGGAACAGAGCTTCCGGGGAGCTGTTTTTT
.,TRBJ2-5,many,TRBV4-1,CASSPQGGIGTQYF,TGCGCCAGCAGCCCCCAGGGGGGTATTGGGACCCAGTACTTC
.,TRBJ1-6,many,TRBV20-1,CSARIGAYNSPLHF,TGCAGTGCTAGAATCGGGGCCTATAATTCACCCCTCCACTTT
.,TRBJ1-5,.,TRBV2,CASRRQETQHF,TGTGCCAGCAGGAGACAAGAGACCCAGCATTTT
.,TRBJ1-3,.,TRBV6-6,CASSYSRQGNTIYF,TGTGCCAGCAGTTACTCGAGGCAGGGAAACACCATATATTTT
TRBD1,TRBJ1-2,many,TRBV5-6,CASSIGTGDYGYTF,TGTGCCAGCAGCATCGGGACAGGGGACTATGGCTACACCTTC
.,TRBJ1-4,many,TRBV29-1,CSVLVRTQGTNEKLFF,TGCAGCGTCTTGGTACGAACTCAGGGAACTAATGAAAAACTGTTTTTT
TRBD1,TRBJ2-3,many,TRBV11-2,CASSFGTGASGATQYF,TGTGCCAGCAGCTTCGGGACAGGGGCCTCAGGGGCTACGCAGTATTTT
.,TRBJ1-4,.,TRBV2,CATRTSEKLFF,TGTGCCACCCGGACGAGTGAAAAACTGTTTTTT
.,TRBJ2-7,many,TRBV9,CASSVGLELAYEQYF,TGTGCCAGCAGCGTAGGTCTGGAACTAGCCTACGAGCAGTACTTC
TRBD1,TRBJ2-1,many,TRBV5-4,CASSLETGDYNEQFF,TGTGCCAGCAGCTTGGAGACAGGGGACTACAATGAGCAGTTCTTC
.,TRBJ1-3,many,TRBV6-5,CASSYFRGSGNTIYF,TGTGCCAGCAGTTACTTCCGCGGCTCTGGAAACACCATATATTTT
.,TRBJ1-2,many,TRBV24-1,CATSDFAQLYGYTF,TGTGCCACCAGTGATTTTGCCCAGCTCTATGGCTACACCTTC
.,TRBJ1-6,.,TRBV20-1,CSARDRWGGESLHF,TGCAGTGCTAGAGATCGGTGGGGAGGTGAATCCCTCCACTTT
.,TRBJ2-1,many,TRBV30,CASQPPERYNEQFF,TGTGCCTCACAACCTCCGGAGCGGTACAATGAGCAGTTCTTC
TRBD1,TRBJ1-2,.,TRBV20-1,CSASRQGVYGYTF,TGCAGTGCTTCACGACAGGGAGTCTATGGCTACACCTTC
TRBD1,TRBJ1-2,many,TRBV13,CASSPYDRVMGGYTF,TGTGCCAGCAGCCCATACGACAGGGTTATGGGTGGCTACACCTTC
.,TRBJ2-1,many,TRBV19,CASSARTESDFYNEQFF,TGTGCCAGTAGTGCCCGGACAGAATCGGACTTCTACAATGAGCAGTTCTTC
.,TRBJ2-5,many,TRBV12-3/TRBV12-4,CASSLGAGETQYF,TGTGCCAGCAGTTTAGGGGCGGGAGAGACCCAGTACTTC
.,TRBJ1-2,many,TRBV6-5,CASTRQGPANYGYTF,TGTGCCAGCACGCGCCAGGGCCCAGCTAACTATGGCTACACCTTC
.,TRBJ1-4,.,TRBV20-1,CSAFRTGEKLFF,TGCAGTGCGTTTAGAACAGGGGAAAAACTGTTTTTT
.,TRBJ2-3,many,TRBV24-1,CATGDNSADTQYF,TGTGCCACCGGGGACAATTCGGCAGATACGCAGTATTTT
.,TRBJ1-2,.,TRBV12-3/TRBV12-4,CASSFARAGGYTF,TGTGCCAGCAGTTTTGCGAGGGCGGGTGGCTACACCTTC
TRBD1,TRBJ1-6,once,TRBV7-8,CASSLRTGTGQPLHF,TGTGCCAGCAGCTTAAGAACAGGGACAGGGCAACCCCTCCACTTT
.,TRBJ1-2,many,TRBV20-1,CSARQGPYGYTF,TGCAGTGCTAGACAGGGACCCTATGGCTACACCTTC
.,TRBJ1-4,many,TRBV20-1,CSARGREGYNEKLFF,TGCAGTGCTAGAGGAAGGGAAGGTTATAATGAAAAACTGTTTTTT
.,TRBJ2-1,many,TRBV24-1,CATSGIRDEQFF,TGTGCCACCAGTGGGATCAGGGATGAGCAGTTCTTC
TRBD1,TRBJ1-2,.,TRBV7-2,CASTPGTGKGYTF,TGTGCCAGCACCCCCGGGACAGGGAAGGGCTACACCTTC
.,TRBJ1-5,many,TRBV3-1,CASSQDPPNPTSNQPQHF,TGTGCCAGCAGCCAAGATCCGCCAAATCCTACTAGCAATCAGCCCCAGCATTTT
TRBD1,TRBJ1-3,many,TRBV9,CASSATGGSGNTIYF,TGTGCCAGCAGCGCCACAGGGGGCTCTGGAAACACCATATATTTT
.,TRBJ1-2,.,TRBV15,CATSTGPYGYTF,TGTGCCACCAGCACCGGGCCTTATGGCTACACCTTC
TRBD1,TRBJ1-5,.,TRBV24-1,CATSDFGGQGNSNQPQHF,TGTGCCACCAGTGATTTCGGGGGACAGGGAAATAGCAATCAGCCCCAGCATTTT
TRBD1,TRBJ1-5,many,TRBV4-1,CASRITGGDFLRQPQHF,TGCGCCAGCAGAATTACAGGGGGGGATTTTCTTCGGCAGCCCCAGCATTTT
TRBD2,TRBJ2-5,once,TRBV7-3,CASSQTSGGARETQYF,TGTGCCAGCAGCCAAACTAGCGGGGGGGCACGTGAGACCCAGTACTTC
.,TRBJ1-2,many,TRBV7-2,CASSLAGNLNYGYTF,TGTGCCAGCAGCTTAGCAGGGAATCTTAACTATGGCTACACCTTC
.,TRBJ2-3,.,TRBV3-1,CASSREYTQYF,TGTGCCAGCAGCCGGGAATATACGCAGTATTTT
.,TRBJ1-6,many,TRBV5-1,CASSLEGTGTPLHF,TGTGCCAGCAGCTTGGAGGGGACGGGGACACCCCTCCACTTT
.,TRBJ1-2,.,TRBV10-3,CAISGFSADYGYTF,TGTGCCATCAGTGGCTTTAGCGCCGACTATGGCTACACCTTC
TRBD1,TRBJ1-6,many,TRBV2,CASSEGQGARSPLHF,TGTGCCAGCAGCGAGGGACAGGGGGCGCGTTCACCCCTCCACTTT
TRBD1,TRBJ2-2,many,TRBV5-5,CASSLQGFTGELFF,TGTGCCAGCAGCTTACAGGGGTTCACCGGGGAGCTGTTTTTT
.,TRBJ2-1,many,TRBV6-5,CASSRDIWGFNEQFF,TGTGCCAGCAGCCGTGACATTTGGGGGTTCAATGAGCAGTTCTTC
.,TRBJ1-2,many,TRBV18,CASSPPGFDGYTF,TGTGCCAGCTCACCACCAGGGTTCGATGGCTACACCTTC
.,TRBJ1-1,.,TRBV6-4,CASSRKAGGTNTEAFF,TGTGCCAGCAGTCGAAAGGCCGGGGGAACGAACACTGAAGCTTTCTTT
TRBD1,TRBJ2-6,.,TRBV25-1,CASSTGTGTGANVLTF,TGTGCCAGCAGCACAGGGACAGGGACTGGGGCCAACGTCCTGACTTTC
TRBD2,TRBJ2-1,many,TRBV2,CASSVSGGAGYNEQFF,TGTGCCAGCAGTGTTAGCGGGGGGGCCGGCTACAATGAGCAGTTCTTC